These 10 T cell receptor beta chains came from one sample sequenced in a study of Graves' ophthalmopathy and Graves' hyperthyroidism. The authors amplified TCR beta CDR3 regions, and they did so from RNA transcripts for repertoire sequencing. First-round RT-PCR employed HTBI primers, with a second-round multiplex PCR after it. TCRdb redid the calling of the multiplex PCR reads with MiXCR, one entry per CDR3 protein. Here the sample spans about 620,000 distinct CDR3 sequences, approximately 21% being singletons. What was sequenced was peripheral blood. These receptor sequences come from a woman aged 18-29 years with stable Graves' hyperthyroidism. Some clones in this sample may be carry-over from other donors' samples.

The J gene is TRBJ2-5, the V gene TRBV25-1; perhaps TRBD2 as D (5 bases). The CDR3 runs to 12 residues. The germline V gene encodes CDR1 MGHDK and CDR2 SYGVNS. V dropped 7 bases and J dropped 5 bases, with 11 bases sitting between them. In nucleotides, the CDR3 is TGTGCCAGCACGGGGAGTAAGGAGACCCAGTACTTC. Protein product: CASTGSKETQYF. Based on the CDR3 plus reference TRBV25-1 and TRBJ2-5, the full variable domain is EADIYQTPRYLVIGTGKKITLECSQTMGHDKMYWYQQDPGMELHLIHYSYGVNSTEKGDLSSESTVSRIRTEHFPLTLESARPSHTSQYLCASTGSKETQYFGPGTRLLVL.

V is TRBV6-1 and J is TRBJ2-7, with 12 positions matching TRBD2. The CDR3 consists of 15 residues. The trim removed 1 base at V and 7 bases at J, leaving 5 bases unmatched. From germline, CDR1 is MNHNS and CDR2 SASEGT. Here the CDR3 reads CASSEEVTSGSEQYF. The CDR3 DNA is TGTGCCAGCAGTGAAGAGGTGACTAGCGGGAGTGAGCAGTACTTC.

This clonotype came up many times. DNA for the CDR3: TGTGCCAGTAGTCTGCGACAGGGGTGGAACACTGAAGCTTTCTTT. Translating gives CASSLRQGWNTEAFF. V gene TRBV19 combines with J gene TRBJ1-1; TRBD1 matches 8 bases. Germline values: CDR1 LNHDA, CDR2 SQIVND (reference sequence). The CDR3 has 15 residues. V was clipped by 5 bases and J by 1 base; unmatched bases: 6. Drawing the rest from reference TRBV19 and TRBJ1-1, the complete variable domain is DGGITQSPKYLFRKEGQNVTLSCEQNLNHDAMYWYRQDPGQGLRLIYYSQIVNDFQKGDIAEGYSVSREKKESFPLTVTSAQKNPTAFYLCASSLRQGWNTEAFFGQGTRLTVV.

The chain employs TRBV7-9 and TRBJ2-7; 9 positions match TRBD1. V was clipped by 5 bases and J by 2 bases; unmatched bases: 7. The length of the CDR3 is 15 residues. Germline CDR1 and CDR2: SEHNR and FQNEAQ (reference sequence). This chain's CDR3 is CASSPRDRATYEQYF. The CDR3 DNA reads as TGTGCCAGCAGCCCCCGGGACAGGGCCACCTACGAGCAGTACTTC.

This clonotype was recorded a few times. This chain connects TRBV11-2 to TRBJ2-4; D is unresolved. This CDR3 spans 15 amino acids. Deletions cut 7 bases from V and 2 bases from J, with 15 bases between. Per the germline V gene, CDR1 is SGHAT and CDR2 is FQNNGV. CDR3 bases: TGTGCCAGCACCGATGGCGTGAGTCCCAAAAACATTCAGTACTTC. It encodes CASTDGVSPKNIQYF.

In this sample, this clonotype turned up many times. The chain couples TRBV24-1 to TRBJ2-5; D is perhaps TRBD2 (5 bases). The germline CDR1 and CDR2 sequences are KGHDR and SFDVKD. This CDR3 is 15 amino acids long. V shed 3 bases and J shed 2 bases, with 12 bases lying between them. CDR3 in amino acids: CATSDDSAQQETQYF. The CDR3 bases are TGTGCCACCAGTGATGATAGCGCGCAGCAAGAGACCCAGTACTTC.

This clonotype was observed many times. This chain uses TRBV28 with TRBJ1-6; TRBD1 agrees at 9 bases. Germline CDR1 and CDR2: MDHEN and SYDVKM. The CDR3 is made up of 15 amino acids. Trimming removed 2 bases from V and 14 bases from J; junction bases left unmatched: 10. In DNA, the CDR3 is TGTGCCAGCAGTTTAGGGGACAGGGTGCTATTAGCCCTCCACTTT. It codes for CASSLGDRVLLALHF.

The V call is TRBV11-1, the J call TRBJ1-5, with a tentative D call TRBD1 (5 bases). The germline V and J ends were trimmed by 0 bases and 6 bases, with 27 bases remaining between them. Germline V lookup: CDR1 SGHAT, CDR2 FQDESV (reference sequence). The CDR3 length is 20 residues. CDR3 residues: CASSLAGLSTVPGVSQPQHF. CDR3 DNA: TGTGCCAGCAGCTTAGCGGGGTTATCGACAGTACCGGGGGTGAGTCAGCCCCAGCATTTT.

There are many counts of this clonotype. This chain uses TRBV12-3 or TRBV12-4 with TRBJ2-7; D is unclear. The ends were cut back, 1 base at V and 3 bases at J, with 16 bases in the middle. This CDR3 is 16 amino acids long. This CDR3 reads CASSLVIRGTDYEQYF. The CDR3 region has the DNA TGTGCCAGCAGTTTAGTGATCCGCGGAACCGACTACGAGCAGTACTTC.

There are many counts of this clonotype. The CDR3 here is CAWTRGRQPQHF. In nucleotides, the CDR3 is TGTGCCTGGACTCGTGGGCGTCAGCCCCAGCATTTT. This chain links TRBV30 with TRBJ1-5; D not certain. Trimming stripped 4 bases from V and 6 bases from J, with 10 bases between. Germline values: CDR1 GTSNPN, CDR2 SVGIG (reference sequence). CDR3 length: 12 residues. The whole variable domain, remainder taken from reference TRBV30 and TRBJ1-5, is SQTIHQWPATLVQPVGSPLSLECTVEGTSNPNLYWYRQAAGRGLQLLFYSVGIGQISSEVPQNLSASRPQDRQFILSSKKLLLSDSGFYLCAWTRGRQPQHFGDGTRLSIL.